The 12 T cell receptor beta chains reported below all come from one sample, sequenced in a study of blood T cell repertoires in COVID-19. The method was immunoSEQ multiplex PCR; TCRdb's version includes in-frame clones alone and lacks a portion of them. The top ten hold roughly 20% of the sample, which has around 200,000 clones, under 90% seen once. Sequenced material: peripheral blood. These TCRs come from a woman aged 80 or older with active or convalescent COVID-19.

This clone was counted once. J is TRBJ2-7 and V is TRBV5-1; the match to TRBD2 covers 7 bases. The CDR3 runs 15 residues. The trim removed 0 bases at V and 3 bases at J, leaving 6 bases unmatched. From germline, CDR1 is SGHRS and CDR2 YFSETQ. This CDR3 is CASSLASSGYYEQYF. CDR3 in DNA: TGCGCCAGCAGCTTGGCATCTAGCGGATACTACGAGCAGTACTTC.

The V gene is TRBV11-2, the J gene TRBJ2-1; 10 nucleotides line up with TRBD2. The germline V gene encodes CDR1 SGHAT and CDR2 FQNNGV. Losses at the gene ends were 5 bases for V and 4 bases for J; bases not matched to a gene: 5. This CDR3 is 15 amino acids long. The DNA of the CDR3 is TGTGCCAGCAGCCTGACTAGCGGGCCTTACAATGAGCAGTTCTTC. It codes for CASSLTSGPYNEQFF.

The chain carries TRBV3-1 (or the pseudogene TRBV3-2) and TRBJ1-2; a weak D match, TRBD1 (5 bases). Germline lookup yields CDR1 LGHDT and CDR2 YNNKEL (reference sequence). The CDR3 runs to 16 residues. V shed 2 bases and J shed 7 bases, with 20 bases lying between them. The DNA for the CDR3 is TGTGCCAGCAGCCAACAAAAGCCCCCGGACACTGCTGGCTACACCTTC. Its translation: CASSQQKPPDTAGYTF.

The chain has TRBV14 and TRBJ2-3; no clear D. Per the germline V gene, CDR1 is SGHDN and CDR2 is FVKESK. Trimming left V 3 bases short and J 0 bases short, with 4 bases between. The CDR3 covers 13 residues. In nucleotides, the CDR3 is TGTGCCAGCAGCCAGTATAGCACAGATACGCAGTATTTT. Translated: CASSQYSTDTQYF. The complete variable domain, with remaining parts taken from reference TRBV14 and TRBJ2-3, reads EAGVTQFPSHSVIEKGQTVTLRCDPISGHDNLYWYRRVMGKEIKFLLHFVKESKQDESGMPNNRFLAERTGGTYSTLKVQPAELEDSGVYFCASSQYSTDTQYFGPGTRLTVL.

The chain recombines TRBV20-1 with TRBJ2-7; D is possibly TRBD2 (6 bases). This CDR3 spans 10 amino acids. CDR1 is DFQATT and CDR2 is SNEGSKA in the germline V gene (reference sequence). Trimming cost V 4 bases and J 7 bases, with 8 bases left between them. CDR3 region: CSAIGGEQYF. The DNA of the CDR3 is TGCAGTGCTATTGGGGGGGAGCAGTACTTC.

The V and J genes are TRBV7-2 and TRBJ1-4; TRBD1 agrees at 8 bases. CDR3 length: 15 residues. Germline-derived CDR1 and CDR2 are SGHTA and FQGNSA. The junction had 6 bases not matched to a gene; V was cut back by 6 bases and J by 3 bases. In DNA form, the CDR3 reads TGTGCCAGCAGACGACGACAGGGGTCTAATGAAAAACTGTTTTTT. Translated: CASRRRQGSNEKLFF. The full variable domain, with the rest looked up from reference TRBV7-2 and TRBJ1-4, is GAGVSQSPSNKVTEKGKDVELRCDPISGHTALYWYRQSLGQGLEFLIYFQGNSAPDKSGLPSDRFSAERTGGSVSTLTIQRTQQEDSAVYLCASRRRQGSNEKLFFGSGTQLSVL.

This clone was seen a handful of times. The gene calls are TRBV4-2 and TRBJ2-1; D call uncertain. Germline V gene data show CDR1 as LGHNA and CDR2 as YNFKEQ. Trimming stripped 1 base from V and 6 bases from J, with 16 bases between. The CDR3 loop spans 16 amino acids. CDR3 bases: TGTGCCAGCAGCCAAGCGACTGCCCTGAGTGGCAATGAGCAGTTCTTC. Translated: CASSQATALSGNEQFF.

This clone turned up a few times. V gene TRBV29-1 combines with J gene TRBJ2-7, with 7 positions matching TRBD2. The V segment lost 4 bases and the J segment 0 bases; nucleotides outside the gene matches: 3. Germline V gene lookup returns CDR1 SQVTM and CDR2 ANQGSEA. The CDR3 length is 13 residues. The CDR3 here is CSVGRESSYEQYF. CDR3 coding DNA: TGCAGCGTTGGGCGGGAGAGCTCCTACGAGCAGTACTTC.

The chain employs TRBV11-2 and TRBJ1-2; TRBD1 agrees at 10 bases. The CDR3 is 13 residues long. The trim removed 5 bases at V and 8 bases at J, leaving 5 bases unmatched. CDR1 and CDR2 from the germline V gene are SGHAT and FQNNGV. The CDR3 spells CASSRDRGLGYTF. CDR3 coding DNA: TGTGCCAGCAGCCGGGACAGGGGATTAGGCTACACCTTC.

The genes are TRBV15 and TRBJ2-1, with TRBD2 matching 8 bases. Germline assignment: CDR1 LNHNV and CDR2 YYDKDF (reference sequence). The ends lost 6 bases at V and 8 bases at J; junction bases unmatched: 15. The CDR3 is 16 residues long. The CDR3 sequence: CATSPKLIAGWYEQFF. Here the CDR3 DNA reads TGTGCCACCAGTCCTAAGTTGATAGCGGGGTGGTATGAGCAGTTCTTC.

The V and J genes are TRBV7-6 and TRBJ1-2; weak D call: TRBD1 (6 bases). V dropped 3 bases and J dropped 2 bases, with 10 bases sitting between them. This CDR3 has 14 residues. CDR1 is SGHVS and CDR2 is FNYEAQ in the germline V gene. The CDR3 region is CASSLWTENYGYTF. The CDR3 bases are TGTGCCAGCAGCTTGTGGACAGAGAACTATGGCTACACCTTC.

This sequence joins TRBV25-1 and TRBJ1-1; unclear D gene. CDR3 length equals 11 residues. CDR1 is MGHDK and CDR2 is SYGVNS in the germline V gene. V was trimmed by 5 bases and J by 7 bases, leaving 8 bases between them. CDR3 DNA: TGTGCCAGCAGTTCGGGTGTTGAAGCTTTCTTT. Protein sequence: CASSSGVEAFF.